A selection of T cell receptor beta chains follows, all from one sample in a study of T-cell reconstitution after alpha-beta-depleted transplantation in children. MiXCR, applied by TCRdb to the PCR reads, yields one record per CDR3 protein. Found here are a few hundred thousand distinct CDR3 sequences, more than 20% of them singletons; the top ten hold around a third. The sample in question was PBMCs, obtained before TCRalphabeta/CD19-depleted stem cell transplant. The receptor set was obtained from a boy under three years old with Wiskott-Aldrich syndrome, due to receive a stem cell transplant. The CDR3 runs from the conserved cysteine through the conserved F or W. Rows give clone size only sometimes, using once, few, many, or a class for an expanded clone.

14	-	TRBV28	CASSRVGGGSEAFF
18	few	TRBV5-1	CASSFRGTSGANTGELFF
16	-	TRBV18	CASSPQVGATNEKLFF
12	-	TRBV28	CASRSGQGVQYF
16	few	TRBV5-1	CASSLGTRLSTDTQYF
14	few	TRBV27	CASSGVAGYNEQFF
14	-	TRBV20-1	CSASWDRETQPQHF
14	-	TRBV9	CASSVVAGGDTQYF
15	-	TRBV4-1	CASSQSGTGNEKLFF
16	few	TRBV6-5	CASSLAGGDLTDTQYF
13	few	TRBV5-1	CASSLESLYGYTF
14	few	TRBV20-1	CSARKAGRSGELFF
14	-	TRBV7-9	CATSLASSGNTIYF
13	-	TRBV29-1	CSVSDSFYNEQFF
15	few	TRBV12-3/TRBV12-4	CASSLQRVNTGELFF
18	-	TRBV10-2	CASSDLLKDLTGTGELFF
17	-	TRBV4-2	CASSQGTAGDAYNEQFF
16	-	TRBV7-2	CASSLAAGGTPYTQYF
17	-	TRBV5-1	CASSLVSTGSSTDTQYF
15	many	TRBV5-1	CASSLFGGSYNEQFF
15	-	TRBV7-2	CASSPFGQTGNTIYF
15	few	TRBV15	CATSRDEQGGETQYF
12	-	TRBV29-1	CSVEQGGYGYTF
14	-	TRBV2	CASSTGPGTGELFF
17	-	TRBV12-3/TRBV12-4	CASSLTGSGRGSYEQYF
13	many	TRBV29-1	CSVGQGEGETQYF
14	once	TRBV20-1	CSAHISGNSYEQYF
13	-	TRBV5-1	CASSIGARVEAFF
13	-	TRBV5-6	CASTSESTDTQYF
15	-	TRBV12-3/TRBV12-4	CASSPGPNSKTEAFF
13	-	TRBV3-1	CASSPDPRSEQFF
13	few	TRBV5-1	CASSLRQADTQYF
15	-	TRBV5-1	CASRPTGIGYNEQFF
14	-	TRBV5-1	CASSLDRGWNEQFF
19	-	TRBV5-1	CASSLYFPDRVQRSNEQFF
16	-	TRBV12-3/TRBV12-4	CASSPSLGQDQETQYF
14	-	TRBV4-2	CASSQSQGQETQYF